In this sample, the clone carrying this TCR beta chain turned up once. Its specificity is not known. These data are taken from a study of cytomegalovirus exposure and HLA in healthy donors. Whole-study findings and limits: Some 17,000 TCR beta sequences were associated with HLA alleles at 0.05 false discovery rate in a later analysis. For most TCR beta V segments, an earlier analysis put the productive rate at about 87% or about 30% of the time.

Amplification used 60 Vbeta primers and 13 Jbeta primers. TCRdb keeps only in-frame clones here, not all; method: immunoSEQ multiplex PCR. Seen here are about 130,000 clones, under 85% observed once, and the top ten hold approximately 4.2%. This sequence was found in a male donor in good health and CMV-seropositive. Sequencing was performed on PBMCs.

For the CDR3, the DNA is TGTGCCAGCAGCCTTCTGGGGGGATGGGGTGAAAAACTGTTTTTT. It is translated as CASSLLGGWGEKLFF. The V call is TRBV6-5, the J call TRBJ1-4; D perhaps matches TRBD1 (5 bases). Germline V CDR1 and CDR2: MNHEY, SVGAGI. Trimming pared 6 bases from V and 7 bases from J, leaving 18 bases between. This CDR3 has 15 residues.